This TCR beta chain originates from a study of long-term antiretroviral therapy in people with HIV. Study-wide points: No data on ART adherence, viral resistance or therapy changes.

Researchers report immunoSEQ v3.0 was run at survey level. Sequencing used immunoSEQ multiplex PCR; TCRdb keeps in-frame clones, though not all of them. The sample has about 28,000 clones, about 85% seen once; the top ten hold about 8.6%. This clone is a singleton in its sample. Its matching antigen is unknown. V was pared by 3 bases and J by 5 bases, with 13 bases between. This CDR3 has 14 amino acids. Germline assignment: CDR1 MNHEY and CDR2 SMNVEV (reference sequence). V and J are TRBV27 and TRBJ2-5, with D possibly matching TRBD1 (5 bases). This TCR came from a middle-aged man with HIV. The sequences come from unsorted PBMCs, collected 3 years after starting antiretroviral therapy. CDR3 in DNA: TGTGCCAGCAGTTTTGCAGGGTGGGCGGAGACCCAGTACTTC. It codes for CASSFAGWAETQYF.